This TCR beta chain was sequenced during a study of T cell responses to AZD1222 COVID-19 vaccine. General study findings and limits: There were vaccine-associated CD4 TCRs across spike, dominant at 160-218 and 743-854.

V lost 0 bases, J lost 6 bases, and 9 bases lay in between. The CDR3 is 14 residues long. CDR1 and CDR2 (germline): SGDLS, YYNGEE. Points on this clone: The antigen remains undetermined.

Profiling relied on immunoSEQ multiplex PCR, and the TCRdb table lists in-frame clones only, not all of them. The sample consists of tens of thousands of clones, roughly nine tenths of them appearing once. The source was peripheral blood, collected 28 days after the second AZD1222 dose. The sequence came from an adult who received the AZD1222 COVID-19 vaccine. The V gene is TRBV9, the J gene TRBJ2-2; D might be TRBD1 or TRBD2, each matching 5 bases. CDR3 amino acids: CASSVVGDAGELFF. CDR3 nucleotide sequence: TGTGCCAGCAGCGTAGTGGGGGACGCCGGGGAGCTGTTTTTT. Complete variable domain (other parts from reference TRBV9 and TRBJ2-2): DSGVTQTPKHLITATGQRVTLRCSPRSGDLSVYWYQQSLDQGLQFLIQYYNGEERAKGNILERFSAQQFPDLHSELNLSSLELGDSALYFCASSVVGDAGELFFGEGSRLTVL.